One sample yielded the 21 T cell receptor beta chains listed below, sequenced in a study of CD8 T cells in Susac syndrome. A quantity of roughly 0.5 to 1 ug RNA underwent reverse transcription using random hexamers. TCRdb reprocessed the immunoSEQ multiplex PCR reads via MiXCR and lists one record per CDR3 protein. The repertoire holds about 120,000 distinct CDR3 sequences, with around 95% as singletons. Material: CD4+ T cells from PBMCs. The origin of the receptors is a human donor in good health.

V gene TRBV12-3 or TRBV12-4 combines with J gene TRBJ1-5, with 8 nucleotides matching TRBD1. The V gene end was trimmed by 5 bases and the J gene end by 7 bases; junction bases not matched to a gene: 4. This CDR3 is 13 amino acids long. CDR3 nucleotide sequence: TGTGCCAGCAGTCAGGGGGCATGGCAGCCCCAGCATTTT. Its protein product is CASSQGAWQPQHF.

CDR3 nucleotide sequence: TGTGCCAGCACCCATTCGGGGATCACCGGGGAGCTGTTTTTT. Residues: CASTHSGITGELFF. This chain joins TRBV27 and TRBJ2-2, with D maybe TRBD2 (5 bases). The CDR3 is 14 residues long. Germline V gene data show CDR1 as MNHEY and CDR2 as SMNVEV (reference sequence). V lost 7 bases, J lost 4 bases, and 13 bases lay in between.

This chain links TRBV27 with TRBJ2-2, with 9 bases lining up with TRBD2. The CDR3 is made up of 14 amino acids. The V gene's germline CDR1 is MNHEY and CDR2 SMNVEV (reference sequence). J gave up 7 bases and V 11 bases, and 11 bases lay outside the gene matches. The CDR3 loop is CASETSGTVGELFF. CDR3 DNA: TGTGCCTCAGAGACTAGCGGCACCGTCGGGGAGCTGTTTTTT.

The gene calls are TRBV5-1 and TRBJ1-1; 7 bases match TRBD1. The J segment lost 1 base and the V segment lost 1 base, leaving 1 base of the junction unmatched. CDR1 is SGHRS, CDR2 YFSETQ, per germline. This CDR3 contains 14 residues. Written as DNA, the CDR3 is TGCGCCAGCAGCTTGCCAGGGGGGAACACTGAAGCTTTCTTT. Residues: CASSLPGGNTEAFF.

The genes are TRBV18 and TRBJ2-2; TRBD2 agrees at 8 bases. There are 15 residues in the CDR3. The germline gives CDR1 KGHSH, CDR2 LQKENI. The ends lost 5 bases at V and 6 bases at J; junction bases unmatched: 8. The CDR3 protein is CASSEQRERSGELFF. CDR3 nucleotides: TGTGCCAGCTCAGAGCAGCGGGAGCGGTCCGGGGAGCTGTTTTTT.

This clonotype was detected only once. The genes are TRBV2 and TRBJ1-6; D perhaps matches TRBD1 (6 bases). This CDR3 region has 13 residues. Germline CDR1 reads SNHLY; CDR2 reads FYNNEI. V was shortened by 6 bases and J by 10 bases, with 13 bases between the two germline ends. The CDR3 reads CASSQQGESPLHF. DNA of the CDR3: TGTGCCAGCAGCCAACAGGGAGAATCACCCCTCCACTTT.

This clonotype was counted only a few times. The chain links TRBV7-2 to TRBJ2-3; D uncertain. The CDR3 runs to 15 residues. From germline, CDR1 is SGHTA and CDR2 FQGNSA. Trimming pared 2 bases from V and 3 bases from J, leaving 12 bases between. As DNA, the CDR3 is TGTGCCAGCAGCTTAATGGGCCTGGAGACAGATACGCAGTATTTT. Protein: CASSLMGLETDTQYF. Full variable domain (outside the CDR3, taken from reference TRBV7-2 and TRBJ2-3): GAGVSQSPSNKVTEKGKDVELRCDPISGHTALYWYRQSLGQGLEFLIYFQGNSAPDKSGLPSDRFSAERTGGSVSTLTIQRTQQEDSAVYLCASSLMGLETDTQYFGPGTRLTVL.

In its sample, this clonotype was seen once. Here the CDR3 reads CAWSVGGPNFF. DNA for the CDR3: TGTGCCTGGAGTGTCGGGGGGCCTAATTTCTTC. The chain uses TRBV30 and TRBJ2-1, with D possibly matching TRBD2 (7 bases). Germline V gene data show CDR1 as GTSNPN and CDR2 as SVGIG (reference sequence). V shed 0 bases and J shed 16 bases, with 13 bases lying between them. This CDR3 region has 11 residues.

This clonotype was seen only a few times. The V call is TRBV2, the J call TRBJ1-5; 9 bases match TRBD1. Germline-derived CDR1 and CDR2 are SNHLY and FYNNEI. This CDR3 is built from 17 residues. Trimming at V came to 4 bases and at J to 5 bases, leaving 12 bases not matched to a gene. CDR3 coding DNA: TGTGCCAGCAGTGGAGACAGGGGGGACCTAGGCGATCAGCCCCAGCATTTT. It encodes CASSGDRGDLGDQPQHF.

This chain joins TRBV27 and TRBJ2-3; D is uncertain. Trimming pared 3 bases from V and 1 base from J, leaving 5 bases between. CDR3 size: 13 residues. Germline V gene sequence: CDR1 MNHEY, CDR2 SMNVEV (reference sequence). This CDR3 reads CASSLSGTDTQYF. The DNA for the CDR3 is TGTGCCAGCAGTTTGAGTGGCACAGATACGCAGTATTTT.

The V and J genes are TRBV4-1 and TRBJ1-1; no reliable D call. V lost 0 bases, J lost 0 bases, and 11 bases lay in between. The CDR3 is 16 amino acids. Germline CDR1 reads MGHRA; CDR2 reads YSYEKL. The CDR3 bases are TGCGCCAGCAGCCAAGAGGGAGCCACTTTGAACACTGAAGCTTTCTTT. This sequence encodes CASSQEGATLNTEAFF.

The V gene is TRBV7-3, the J gene TRBJ1-1; D unresolved. The CDR3 has 13 residues. Looked up from germline, CDR1 is SGHTA and CDR2 is FQGTGA. V gave up 4 bases and J gave up 10 bases, with 16 bases separating them. The CDR3 is CASSSGFGMVAFF. The CDR3 coding sequence is TGTGCCAGCAGCTCCGGTTTTGGGATGGTAGCTTTCTTT.

This chain uses TRBV6-2 or TRBV6-3 with TRBJ2-7; D is possibly TRBD2 (6 bases). This CDR3 comprises 15 residues. V was cut by 5 bases and J by 2 bases, with 16 bases left in between. CDR1 and CDR2 (germline): MNHEY, SVGEGT. The CDR3 protein is CASSGAAGRPYEQYF. In DNA, the CDR3 is TGTGCCAGCAGTGGGGCGGCGGGGCGACCCTACGAGCAGTACTTC.

This clonotype was counted once. The rearrangement links TRBV18 to TRBJ1-1; the D is unclear. Germline lookup yields CDR1 KGHSH and CDR2 LQKENI. This CDR3 comprises 13 residues. Trimming removed 2 bases at V and 0 bases at J, with 4 bases between. CDR3 residues: CASSPMVNTEAFF. CDR3 DNA sequence: TGTGCCAGCTCACCAATGGTGAACACTGAAGCTTTCTTT.

The chain carries TRBV27 and TRBJ1-5, with D hard to call. V lost 6 bases to trimming and J lost 3 bases, with 15 bases between them. Germline-derived CDR1 and CDR2 are MNHEY and SMNVEV (reference sequence). The CDR3 length is 15 residues. The CDR3 here is CASRPGPGNNQPQHF. The CDR3 DNA is TGTGCCAGCAGACCCGGCCCGGGAAACAATCAGCCCCAGCATTTT.

This clonotype was counted a single time. The chain is built from TRBV20-1 and TRBJ2-1; 7 nucleotides line up with TRBD2. This CDR3 region has 15 residues. V gave up 2 bases and J gave up 3 bases; unmatched junction bases: 7. The germline gives CDR1 DFQATT, CDR2 SNEGSKA (reference sequence). CDR3 protein: CSARSFGGSYNEQFF. CDR3 bases: TGCAGTGCTAGATCCTTTGGCGGGAGCTACAATGAGCAGTTCTTC.

The chain couples TRBV18 to TRBJ1-5; perhaps TRBD1 as D (6 bases). Germline V gene data show CDR1 as KGHSH and CDR2 as LQKENI. The CDR3 spans 15 residues. Trimming cost V 6 bases and J 3 bases, with 15 bases left between them. The CDR3 is CASSPIRDTNQPQHF. Written as DNA, the CDR3 is TGTGCCAGCTCGCCGATCCGGGACACCAATCAGCCCCAGCATTTT.

The rearrangement joins TRBV10-3 to TRBJ2-7; no clear D gene. The CDR3 covers 12 residues. The germline V and J ends were trimmed by 6 bases and 2 bases, with 8 bases remaining between them. From germline, CDR1 is ENHRY and CDR2 SYGVKD. Here the CDR3 DNA reads TGTGCCATCAGCCCCGCCGCCTACGAGCAGTACTTC. As protein: CAISPAAYEQYF.

This chain connects TRBV10-2 to TRBJ2-5; possibly TRBD1 for D (7 bases). Germline assignment: CDR1 WSHSY and CDR2 SAAADI. The CDR3 length is 14 residues. The germline V and J ends were trimmed by 8 bases and 2 bases, with 15 bases remaining between them. As DNA, the CDR3 is TGCGCCAGCGGGGGGACAGTCGGACAAGAGACCCAGTACTTC. It translates to CASGGTVGQETQYF.

The J gene is TRBJ2-7, the V gene TRBV2; 9 nucleotides agree with TRBD2. CDR3 size: 14 residues. V shed 6 bases, J shed 7 bases, and the junction held 10 bases outside the gene matches. CDR1 is SNHLY, CDR2 FYNNEI, per germline. This chain's CDR3 is CASSISGSQWEQYF. The CDR3 bases are TGTGCCAGCAGCATTAGCGGGAGTCAGTGGGAGCAGTACTTC.

The chain links TRBV15 to TRBJ2-7; 10 bases align to TRBD1. The ends lost 1 base at V and 4 bases at J; junction bases unmatched: 4. The CDR3 totals 15 residues. Germline CDR1 LNHNV, CDR2 YYDKDF (reference sequence). CDR3 loop: CATSRAGQGWYEQYF. For the CDR3, the DNA is TGTGCCACCAGCAGAGCGGGACAGGGGTGGTACGAGCAGTACTTC.